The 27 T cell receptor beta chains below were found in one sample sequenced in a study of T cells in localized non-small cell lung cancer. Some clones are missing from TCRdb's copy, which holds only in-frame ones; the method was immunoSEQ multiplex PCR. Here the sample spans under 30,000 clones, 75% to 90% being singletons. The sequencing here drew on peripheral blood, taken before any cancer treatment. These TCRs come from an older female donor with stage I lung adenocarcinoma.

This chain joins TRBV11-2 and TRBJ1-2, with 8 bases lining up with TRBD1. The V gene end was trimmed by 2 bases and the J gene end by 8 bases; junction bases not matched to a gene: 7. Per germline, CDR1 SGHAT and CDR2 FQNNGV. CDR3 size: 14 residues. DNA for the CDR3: TGTGCCAGCAGCTTAAGGGACCAGGGGGCGGGCTACACCTTC. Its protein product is CASSLRDQGAGYTF. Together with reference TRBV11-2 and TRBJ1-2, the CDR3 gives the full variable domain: EAGVAQSPRYKIIEKRQSVAFWCNPISGHATLYWYQQILGQGPKLLIQFQNNGVVDDSQLPKDRFSAERLKGVDSTLKIQPAKLEDSAVYLCASSLRDQGAGYTFGSGTRLTVV.

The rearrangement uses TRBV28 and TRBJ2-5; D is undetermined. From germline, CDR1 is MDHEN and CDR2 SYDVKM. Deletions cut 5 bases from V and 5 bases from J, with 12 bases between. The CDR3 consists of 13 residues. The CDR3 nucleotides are TGTGCCAGCAGTGCACCCATGTCGGAGACCCAGTACTTC. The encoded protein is CASSAPMSETQYF.

This chain's CDR3 is CASSLGGQVPGEQYF. CDR3 DNA: TGTGCCAGCAGCTTAGGCGGACAGGTTCCGGGCGAGCAGTACTTC. The chain is built from TRBV11-3 and TRBJ2-7; 7 bases fit TRBD1. Germline assignment: CDR1 SGHNT and CDR2 YENEEA. V was clipped by 1 base and J by 6 bases; unmatched bases: 9. The CDR3 sequence is 15 residues long.

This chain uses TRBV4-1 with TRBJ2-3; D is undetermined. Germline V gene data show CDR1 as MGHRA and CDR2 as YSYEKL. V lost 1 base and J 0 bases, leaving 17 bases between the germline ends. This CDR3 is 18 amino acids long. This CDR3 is CASSQGDPWGVSTDTQYF. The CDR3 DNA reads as TGCGCCAGCAGCCAAGGGGATCCTTGGGGTGTGAGCACAGATACGCAGTATTTT.

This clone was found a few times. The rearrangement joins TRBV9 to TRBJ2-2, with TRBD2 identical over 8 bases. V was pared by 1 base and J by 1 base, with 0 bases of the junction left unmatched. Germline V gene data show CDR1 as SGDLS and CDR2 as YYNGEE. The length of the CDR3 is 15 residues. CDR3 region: CASSVSGGNTGELFF. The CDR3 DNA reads TGTGCCAGCAGCGTAAGCGGGGGGAACACCGGGGAGCTGTTTTTT.

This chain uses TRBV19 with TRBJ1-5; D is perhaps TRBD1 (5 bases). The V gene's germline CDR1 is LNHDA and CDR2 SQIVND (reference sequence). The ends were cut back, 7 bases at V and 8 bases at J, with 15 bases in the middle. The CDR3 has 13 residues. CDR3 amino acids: CASKWGPGEPQHF. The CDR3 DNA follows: TGTGCCAGTAAGTGGGGCCCAGGCGAGCCCCAGCATTTT.

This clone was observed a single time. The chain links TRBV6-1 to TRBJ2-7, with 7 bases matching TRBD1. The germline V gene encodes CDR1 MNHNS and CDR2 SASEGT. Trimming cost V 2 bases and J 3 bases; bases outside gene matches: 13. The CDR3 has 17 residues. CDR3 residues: CASSEPGTVYWVYEQYF. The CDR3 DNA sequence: TGTGCCAGCAGTGAACCCGGGACAGTCTATTGGGTCTACGAGCAGTACTTC.

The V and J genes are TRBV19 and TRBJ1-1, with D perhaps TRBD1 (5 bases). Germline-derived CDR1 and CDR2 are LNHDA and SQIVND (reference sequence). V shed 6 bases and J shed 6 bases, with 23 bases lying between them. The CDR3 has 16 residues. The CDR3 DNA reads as TGTGCCAGTAGACGTGGGGGTCGGGGGATGATCCCTGAAGCTTTCTTT. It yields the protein CASRRGGRGMIPEAFF.

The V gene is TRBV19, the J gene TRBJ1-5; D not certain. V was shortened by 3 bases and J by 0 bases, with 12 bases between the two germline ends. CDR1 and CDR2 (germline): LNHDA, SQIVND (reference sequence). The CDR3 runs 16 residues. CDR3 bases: TGTGCCAGTAGTATGCGTATCGCGGATAGCAATCAGCCCCAGCATTTT. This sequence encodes CASSMRIADSNQPQHF.

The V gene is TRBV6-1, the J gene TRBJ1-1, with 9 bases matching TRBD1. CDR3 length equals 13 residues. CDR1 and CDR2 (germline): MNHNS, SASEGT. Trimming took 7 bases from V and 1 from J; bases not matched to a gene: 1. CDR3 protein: CASMGQGNTEAFF. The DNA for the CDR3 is TGTGCCAGCATGGGACAGGGGAACACTGAAGCTTTCTTT.

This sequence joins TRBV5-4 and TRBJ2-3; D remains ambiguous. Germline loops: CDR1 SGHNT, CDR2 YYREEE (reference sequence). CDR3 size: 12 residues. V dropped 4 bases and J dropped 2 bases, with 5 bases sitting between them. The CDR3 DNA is TGTGCCAGCAGCCTAACCACAGATACGCAGTATTTT. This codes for CASSLTTDTQYF.

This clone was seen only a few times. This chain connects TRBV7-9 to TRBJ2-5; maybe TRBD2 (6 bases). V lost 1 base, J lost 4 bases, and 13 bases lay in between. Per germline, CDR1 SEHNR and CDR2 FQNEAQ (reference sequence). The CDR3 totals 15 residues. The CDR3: CASSLGVGGVETQYF. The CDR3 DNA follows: TGTGCCAGCAGCTTAGGGGTCGGAGGGGTAGAGACCCAGTACTTC.

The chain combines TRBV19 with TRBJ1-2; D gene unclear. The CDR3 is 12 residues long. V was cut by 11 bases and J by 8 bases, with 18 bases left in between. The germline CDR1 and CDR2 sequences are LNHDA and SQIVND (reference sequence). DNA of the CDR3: TGTGCCGCCCAAGACTCAGACCGAGGCTACACCTTC. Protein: CAAQDSDRGYTF.

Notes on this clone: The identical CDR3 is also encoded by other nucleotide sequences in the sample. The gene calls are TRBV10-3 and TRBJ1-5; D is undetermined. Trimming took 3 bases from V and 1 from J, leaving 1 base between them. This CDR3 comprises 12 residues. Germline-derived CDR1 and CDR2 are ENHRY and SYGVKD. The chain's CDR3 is CAISDSNQPQHF. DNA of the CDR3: TGTGCCATCAGTGACAGCAATCAGCCCCAGCATTTT.

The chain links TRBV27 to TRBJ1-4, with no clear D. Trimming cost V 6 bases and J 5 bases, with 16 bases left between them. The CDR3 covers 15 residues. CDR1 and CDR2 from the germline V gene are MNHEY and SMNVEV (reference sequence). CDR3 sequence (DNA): TGTGCCAGCAGCCCCTTCCCCCCGCAGAATGAAAAACTGTTTTTT. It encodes CASSPFPPQNEKLFF.

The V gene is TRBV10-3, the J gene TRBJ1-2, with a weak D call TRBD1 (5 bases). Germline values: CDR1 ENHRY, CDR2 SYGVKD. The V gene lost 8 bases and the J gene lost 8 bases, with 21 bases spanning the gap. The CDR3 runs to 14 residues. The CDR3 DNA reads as TGTGCCATCGGGACTTGGGAAACGCTTGAGGGCTACACCTTC. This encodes CAIGTWETLEGYTF.

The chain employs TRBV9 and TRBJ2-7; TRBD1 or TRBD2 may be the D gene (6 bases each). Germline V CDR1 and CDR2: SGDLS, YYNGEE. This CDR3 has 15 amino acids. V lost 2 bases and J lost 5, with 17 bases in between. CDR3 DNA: TGTGCCAGCAGCGTTAGTATTCAGGGGAGGCACGAGCAGTACTTC. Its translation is CASSVSIQGRHEQYF.

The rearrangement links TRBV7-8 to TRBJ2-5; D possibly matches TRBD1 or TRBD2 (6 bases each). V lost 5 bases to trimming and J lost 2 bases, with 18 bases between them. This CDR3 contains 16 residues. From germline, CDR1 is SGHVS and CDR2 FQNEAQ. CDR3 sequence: CASSNGKRGVQETQYF. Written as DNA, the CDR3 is TGTGCCAGCAGCAATGGGAAAAGGGGGGTACAAGAGACCCAGTACTTC.

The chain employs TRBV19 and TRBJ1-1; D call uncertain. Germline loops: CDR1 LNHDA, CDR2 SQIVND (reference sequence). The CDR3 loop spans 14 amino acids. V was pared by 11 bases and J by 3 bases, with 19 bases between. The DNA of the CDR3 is TGTGCCTCCCAAGGGTTCTTGGAGGACACTGAAGCTTTCTTT. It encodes CASQGFLEDTEAFF.

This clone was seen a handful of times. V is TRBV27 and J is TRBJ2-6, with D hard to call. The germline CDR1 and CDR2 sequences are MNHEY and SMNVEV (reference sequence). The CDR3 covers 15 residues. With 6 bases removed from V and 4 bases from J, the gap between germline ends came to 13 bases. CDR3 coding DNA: TGTGCCAGCAGCCCGTGGGGTACGGGGGCCAACGTCCTGACTTTC. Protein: CASSPWGTGANVLTF. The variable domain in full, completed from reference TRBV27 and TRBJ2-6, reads EAQVTQNPRYLITVTGKKLTVTCSQNMNHEYMSWYRQDPGLGLRQIYYSMNVEVTDKGDVPEGYKVSRKEKRNFPLILESPSPNQTSLYFCASSPWGTGANVLTFGAGSRLTVL.

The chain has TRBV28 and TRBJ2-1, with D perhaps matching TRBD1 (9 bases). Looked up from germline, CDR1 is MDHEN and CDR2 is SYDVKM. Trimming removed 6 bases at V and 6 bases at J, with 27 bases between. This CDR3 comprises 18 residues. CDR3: CASSPGTGLLAAPNEQFF. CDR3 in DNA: TGTGCCAGCAGCCCCGGGACAGGGTTACTAGCGGCCCCCAATGAGCAGTTCTTC.

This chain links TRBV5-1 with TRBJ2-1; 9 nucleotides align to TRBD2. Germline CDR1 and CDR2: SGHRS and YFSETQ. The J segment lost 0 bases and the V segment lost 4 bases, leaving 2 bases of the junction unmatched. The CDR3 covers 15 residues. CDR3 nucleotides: TGCGCCAGCAGCCCAGCGGGAGGCTCCTACAATGAGCAGTTCTTC. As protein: CASSPAGGSYNEQFF.

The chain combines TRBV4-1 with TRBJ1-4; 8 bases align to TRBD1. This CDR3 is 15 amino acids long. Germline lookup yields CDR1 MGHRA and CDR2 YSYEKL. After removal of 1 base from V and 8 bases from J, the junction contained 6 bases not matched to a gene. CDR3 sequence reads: CASSQGGTGGEKLFF. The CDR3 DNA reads TGCGCCAGCAGCCAAGGAGGGACAGGAGGGGAAAAACTGTTTTTT.

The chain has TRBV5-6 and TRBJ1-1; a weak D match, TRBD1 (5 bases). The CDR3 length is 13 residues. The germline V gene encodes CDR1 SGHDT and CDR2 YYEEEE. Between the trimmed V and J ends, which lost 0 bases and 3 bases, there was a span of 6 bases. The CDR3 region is CASSLGGDTEAFF. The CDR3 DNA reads TGTGCCAGCAGCTTGGGGGGCGACACTGAAGCTTTCTTT.

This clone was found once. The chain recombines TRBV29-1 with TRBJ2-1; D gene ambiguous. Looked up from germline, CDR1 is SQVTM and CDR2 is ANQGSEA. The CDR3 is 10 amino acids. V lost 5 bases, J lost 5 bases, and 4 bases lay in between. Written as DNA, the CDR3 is TGCAGCGTTAGGAACAATGAGCAGTTCTTC. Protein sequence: CSVRNNEQFF.

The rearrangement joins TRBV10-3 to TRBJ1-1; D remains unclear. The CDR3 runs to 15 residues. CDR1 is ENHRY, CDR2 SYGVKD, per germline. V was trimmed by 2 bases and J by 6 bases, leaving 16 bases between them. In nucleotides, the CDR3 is TGTGCCATCAGTGAGCTTAGTGGTTTTGGGGCTGAAGCTTTCTTT. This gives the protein CAISELSGFGAEAFF.

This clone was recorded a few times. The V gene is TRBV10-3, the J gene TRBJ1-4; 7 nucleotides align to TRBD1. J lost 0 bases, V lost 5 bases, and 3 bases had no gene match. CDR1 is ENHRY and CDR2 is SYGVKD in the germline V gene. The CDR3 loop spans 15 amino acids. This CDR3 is CAISSGGATNEKLFF. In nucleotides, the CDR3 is TGTGCCATCAGTTCAGGGGGTGCAACTAATGAAAAACTGTTTTTT.